The next 23 T cell receptor beta chains were all read from a single sample in a study of blood T cell repertoires in COVID-19. Sequencing was performed with immunoSEQ multiplex PCR; in TCRdb, only in-frame clones are kept and a portion is missing. The table lists fewer than 400,000 clones, around 90% of them singletons. The sample comprised peripheral blood. These receptors originate from a human donor in a cohort sampled during active COVID-19.

The CDR3 sequence: CASSNWAGALNTEAFF. CDR3 sequence (DNA): TGTGCCAGTAGTAATTGGGCAGGGGCCTTGAACACTGAAGCTTTCTTT. The genes are TRBV19 and TRBJ1-1; weak D call: TRBD1 (6 bases). V lost 4 bases, J lost 0 bases, and 15 bases lay in between. This CDR3 has 16 residues. The germline gives CDR1 LNHDA, CDR2 SQIVND (reference sequence).

The chain combines TRBV2 with TRBJ1-5, with no clear D. The germline CDR1 and CDR2 sequences are SNHLY and FYNNEI. Deletions cut 3 bases from V and 4 bases from J, with 13 bases between. The CDR3 has 15 residues. This CDR3 is CASSEGHPANQPQHF. As DNA, the CDR3 is TGTGCCAGCAGTGAGGGCCACCCGGCAAATCAGCCCCAGCATTTT.

This chain links TRBV28 with TRBJ2-2, with TRBD2 as a possible D gene (6 bases). V gave up 6 bases and J gave up 9 bases, with 23 bases separating them. The germline V gene encodes CDR1 MDHEN and CDR2 SYDVKM. This CDR3 is built from 16 residues. This CDR3 is CASSTTAGTGPRELFF. CDR3 DNA sequence: TGTGCCAGCAGCACAACGGCCGGGACTGGACCCCGGGAGCTGTTTTTT.

This rearrangement joins TRBV30 to TRBJ1-2; 7 nucleotides line up with TRBD1. The ends lost 5 bases at V and 4 bases at J; junction bases unmatched: 4. CDR3 length: 12 amino acids. Germline V lookup: CDR1 GTSNPN, CDR2 SVGIG (reference sequence). This chain's CDR3 is CAWDRDSYGYTF. CDR3 nucleotides: TGTGCCTGGGACAGGGATAGCTATGGCTACACCTTC.

This chain connects TRBV13 to TRBJ1-3; D is possibly TRBD1 (5 bases). The V gene's germline CDR1 is PRHDT and CDR2 FYEKMQ (reference sequence). The CDR3 runs 15 residues. V was pared by 5 bases and J by 0 bases, with 11 bases between. CDR3 in amino acids: CASSLGGGSGNTIYF. In DNA form, the CDR3 reads TGTGCCAGCAGCCTTGGGGGGGGCTCTGGAAACACCATATATTTT.

The chain uses TRBV7-2 and TRBJ2-1, with 7 bases lining up with TRBD2. Per germline, CDR1 SGHTA and CDR2 FQGNSA. V shed 0 bases and J 12 bases; nucleotides not matched to a gene: 14. The CDR3 consists of 16 residues. CDR3 sequence: CASSLAGQRDPLVQFF. The CDR3 DNA reads TGTGCCAGCAGCTTAGCGGGCCAGCGGGACCCCTTGGTGCAGTTCTTC.

There are a few counts of this clone. J is TRBJ1-4 and V is TRBV29-1, with D possibly being TRBD1 (5 bases). V was shortened by 7 bases and J by 7 bases, with 16 bases between the two germline ends. The CDR3 is made up of 13 amino acids. CDR1 is SQVTM, CDR2 ANQGSEA, per germline. The CDR3 region is CSARGVFAEKLFF. The CDR3, as DNA: TGCAGCGCCCGGGGGGTGTTTGCTGAAAAACTGTTTTTT.

This chain links TRBV9 with TRBJ2-1; 8 bases fit TRBD2. CDR3 length equals 16 residues. Germline V CDR1 and CDR2: SGDLS, YYNGEE. The V gene end was trimmed by 1 base and the J gene end by 2 bases; junction bases not matched to a gene: 5. The CDR3 here is CASSVLLAETYNEQFF. The CDR3 DNA reads TGTGCCAGCAGCGTACTACTAGCGGAAACCTACAATGAGCAGTTCTTC.

This chain connects TRBV19 to TRBJ2-2; possibly TRBD2 for D (5 bases). The CDR3 is 16 amino acids. Germline loops: CDR1 LNHDA, CDR2 SQIVND (reference sequence). The V end lost 7 bases, the J end lost 3 bases, and 18 bases lay between the germline ends. Here the CDR3 DNA reads TGTGCCAGTACCCTCGGGGTCAGGTCGGACACCGGGGAGCTGTTTTTT. It translates to CASTLGVRSDTGELFF.

V is TRBV7-2 and J is TRBJ2-1, with 8 bases lining up with TRBD1. Germline V gene lookup returns CDR1 SGHTA and CDR2 FQGNSA. The CDR3 loop spans 17 amino acids. The V gene end was trimmed by 2 bases and the J gene end by 1 base; junction bases not matched to a gene: 7. The CDR3 protein is CASSLPGQAFSYNEQFF. DNA of the CDR3: TGTGCCAGCAGCTTACCGGGACAGGCTTTTTCCTACAATGAGCAGTTCTTC.

The chain links TRBV28 to TRBJ1-1, with 9 bases aligning to TRBD1. The germline CDR1 and CDR2 sequences are MDHEN and SYDVKM. The CDR3 consists of 14 residues. The V segment lost 3 bases and the J segment 6 bases; nucleotides outside the gene matches: 5. The CDR3: CASSFGTGLPEAFF. The CDR3 region has the DNA TGTGCCAGCAGTTTCGGGACAGGGCTACCTGAAGCTTTCTTT.

The chain combines TRBV5-1 with TRBJ2-1; 14 nucleotides align to TRBD2. J lost 4 bases, V lost 0 bases, and 3 bases had no gene match. Germline CDR1 SGHRS, CDR2 YFSETQ. The length of the CDR3 is 17 residues. The CDR3 DNA reads TGCGCCAGCAGCTTGGGGACTAGCGGGAGGTCTTACAATGAGCAGTTCTTC. Its translation is CASSLGTSGRSYNEQFF.

The chain uses TRBV2 and TRBJ1-2; D possibly corresponds to TRBD1 (5 bases). The CDR3 has 14 residues. Germline V gene data show CDR1 as SNHLY and CDR2 as FYNNEI. The V gene lost 6 bases and the J gene lost 4 bases, with 15 bases spanning the gap. CDR3 residues: CASRENRNSYGYTF. The DNA of the CDR3 is TGTGCCAGCAGGGAAAACAGGAATTCCTATGGCTACACCTTC.

This clone was seen only once. The chain couples TRBV21-1 to TRBJ2-1; the DNA was not used to check the table's D call, TRBD2. TRBV21-1 is described as a pseudogene. This CDR3 spans 18 amino acids. The chain's CDR3 is CASSKEASGRGSYNEQFF. Written as DNA, the CDR3 is TGTGCCAGCAGCAAGGAGGCTAGCGGGAGGGGATCCTACAATGAGCAGTTCTTC.

V usage is TRBV18 and J usage is TRBJ2-1; a possible D gene is TRBD2 (6 bases). V lost 3 bases to trimming and J lost 1 base, with 13 bases between them. Looked up from germline, CDR1 is KGHSH and CDR2 is LQKENI. The length of the CDR3 is 16 residues. Written as DNA, the CDR3 is TGTGCCAGCTCACCCCTAAGACTAGGGTCCTACAATGAGCAGTTCTTC. Its translation: CASSPLRLGSYNEQFF.

This chain uses TRBV3-1 (or the pseudogene TRBV3-2) with TRBJ2-5, with TRBD2 identical over 9 bases. After removal of 5 bases from V and 9 bases from J, the junction contained 13 bases not matched to a gene. The CDR3 has 15 amino acids. Per germline, CDR1 LGHDT and CDR2 YNNKEL (reference sequence). As DNA, the CDR3 is TGTGCCAGCAGCGCCATCCGGAGCGCGGGGGGGGCCCAGTACTTC. Its protein product is CASSAIRSAGGAQYF.

The rearrangement uses TRBV5-1 and TRBJ1-1; 9 bases map to TRBD1. This CDR3 contains 15 residues. CDR1 is SGHRS, CDR2 YFSETQ, per germline. V was pared by 0 bases and J by 6 bases, with 6 bases of the junction left unmatched. Here the CDR3 reads CASSLEGQGPSEAFF. CDR3 coding DNA: TGCGCCAGCAGCTTGGAGGGACAGGGTCCGTCTGAAGCTTTCTTT.

This chain joins TRBV4-2 and TRBJ1-6; 11 nucleotides agree with TRBD1. V shed 0 bases and J 9 bases; nucleotides not matched to a gene: 4. Germline V lookup: CDR1 LGHNA, CDR2 YNFKEQ. This CDR3 has 16 residues. CDR3 DNA: TGTGCCAGCAGCCAAGATTATGGACAGGGGGCTTCACCCCTCCACTTT. Protein: CASSQDYGQGASPLHF.

The chain couples TRBV6-6 to TRBJ1-1; no firm D call. The CDR3 has 12 residues. Germline V gene data show CDR1 as MNHNY and CDR2 as SVGAGI (reference sequence). Trimming shortened V by 5 bases and J by 12 bases, and 16 bases separated the two germline ends. The CDR3 DNA reads as TGTGCCAGCAGTGCTTTGACGGGAGGGACTTTCTTT. Its translation: CASSALTGGTFF.

A word on this clone: Other DNA sequences in this sample translate to the same CDR3. V is TRBV9 and J is TRBJ1-1; D is undetermined. This CDR3 region has 14 residues. V was shortened by 0 bases and J by 0 bases, with 6 bases between the two germline ends. In germline, CDR1 is SGDLS, CDR2 YYNGEE. CDR3 protein: CASSVGSMNTEAFF. As DNA, the CDR3 is TGTGCCAGCAGCGTAGGAAGCATGAACACTGAAGCTTTCTTT. The variable domain in full, completed from reference TRBV9 and TRBJ1-1, reads DSGVTQTPKHLITATGQRVTLRCSPRSGDLSVYWYQQSLDQGLQFLIQYYNGEERAKGNILERFSAQQFPDLHSELNLSSLELGDSALYFCASSVGSMNTEAFFGQGTRLTVV.

This chain links TRBV16 with TRBJ1-1, with a tentative D call TRBD1 (5 bases). Looked up from germline, CDR1 is KGHSY and CDR2 is FQNENV. The V end lost 4 bases, the J end lost 1 base, and 13 bases lay between the germline ends. The CDR3 runs 15 residues. CDR3 coding DNA: TGTGCCAGCAGCCTCCCGGGGGGGAGGAACACTGAAGCTTTCTTT. It codes for CASSLPGGRNTEAFF.

J is TRBJ2-1 and V is TRBV27; D perhaps matches TRBD2 (6 bases). CDR3 length: 15 amino acids. The ends were cut back, 11 bases at V and 0 bases at J, with 17 bases in the middle. The germline CDR1 and CDR2 sequences are MNHEY and SMNVEV (reference sequence). Here the CDR3 DNA reads TGTGCCCCCAGCGGCGGGAACTACTCCTACAATGAGCAGTTCTTC. Its translation: CAPSGGNYSYNEQFF.

The gene calls are TRBV7-2 and TRBJ2-1, with D tentatively TRBD2 (5 bases). CDR3 length: 16 amino acids. V was trimmed by 5 bases and J by 4 bases, leaving 18 bases between them. Looked up from germline, CDR1 is SGHTA and CDR2 is FQGNSA. CDR3 nucleotides: TGTGCCAGCAGCACCGAACTAGTCCCCTTTTACAATGAGCAGTTCTTC. Translated, it gives CASSTELVPFYNEQFF.